These T cell receptor beta chains were read from a single sample in a study of regulatory T cells in long-lasting Graves disease. TCRdb re-called the multiplex PCR reads through MiXCR, storing one row per CDR3 protein. The sample has 350,000 to 450,000 distinct CDR3 sequences, more than 20% seen once; the top ten hold more than 20%. The sample here was peripheral blood mononuclear cells (PBMCs), taken when the disease was refractory, from a patient treated with antithyroid drugs. These receptor sequences come from a female donor with Graves disease. The CDR3 runs from the conserved cysteine through the conserved F or W. Each record gives: J gene, D gene, CDR3 length, clone size, V gene, CDR3 protein, CDR3 DNA. A D gene is named only where the DNA matches it firmly. Size is stated for part of the rows, as once, few or many counts, or as a class when the clone is expanded.

TRBJ2-7 TRBD1 15 . TRBV6-5 CASSSPGTGEYGQYF TGTGCCAGCAGTTCGCCCGGGACAGGCGAGTACGGGCAGTACTTC
TRBJ1-5 . 12 few TRBV6-1 CASGTWDQPQHF TGTGCCAGCGGAACCTGGGATCAGCCCCAGCATTTT
TRBJ2-2 . 15 many TRBV7-2 CASSFVDHDTGELFF TGTGCCAGCAGCTTTGTGGATCATGACACCGGGGAGCTGTTTTTT
TRBJ2-5 TRBD2 16 . TRBV7-9 CASSTGTSGPQETQYF TGTGCCAGCAGTACCGGGACTAGCGGCCCCCAAGAGACCCAGTACTTC
TRBJ2-6 TRBD2 14 many TRBV7-3 CASSLISTSGVLTF TGTGCCAGCAGCTTGATATCGACTAGCGGCGTCCTGACTTTC
TRBJ1-2 . 13 many TRBV11-2 CASSPSLDYGYTF TGTGCCAGCAGCCCTAGTCTAGACTATGGCTACACCTTC
TRBJ2-6 . 17 . TRBV3-1 CASSHSQASSGANVLTF TGTGCCAGCAGCCATTCCCAGGCCTCCTCTGGGGCCAACGTCCTGACTTTC
TRBJ1-1 TRBD1 14 few TRBV7-9 CASSWGDRVTEAFF TGTGCCAGCAGCTGGGGAGACAGGGTCACTGAAGCTTTCTTT
TRBJ1-1 . 13 few TRBV28 CASTIQGVTEAFF TGTGCCAGCACCATACAGGGAGTCACTGAAGCTTTCTTT
TRBJ2-6 . 19 . TRBV7-8 CASSLDRYRAHSGANVLTF TGTGCCAGCAGCTTAGATCGATATCGGGCACACTCTGGGGCCAACGTCCTGACTTTC
TRBJ2-7 TRBD1 14 . TRBV4-3 CASSIDRGLYEQYF TGCGCCAGCAGTATCGACAGGGGGCTGTACGAGCAGTACTTC
TRBJ1-3 . 14 . TRBV25-1 CATRSRGSGNTIYF TGTGCCACCCGATCGAGGGGCTCTGGAAACACCATATATTTT